Listed below are T cell receptor beta chains from one sample, sequenced in a study of tumor and adjacent non-tumor tissue in lung cancer. TCRdb recomputed calls from the multiplex PCR reads with MiXCR, one row per CDR3 protein. This table holds 120,000 or so distinct CDR3 sequences, 84% found once. Sequencing was performed on lung tumor tissue. These receptors were taken from a man between 65 and 85 years old with non-small cell lung cancer. The CDR3 runs from the conserved cysteine through the conserved F or W. D genes are given only for firm matches. Size is stated for part of the rows, as once, few or many counts, or as a class when the clone is expanded.

D gene	V gene	clone size	J gene	CDR3 DNA	CDR3 protein
-	TRBV5-1	-	TRBJ1-1	TGCGCCAGCAGCAAGAAGACGGGCATGAACACTGAAGTTTTCTTT	CASSKKTGMNTEVFF
TRBD1	TRBV5-1	-	TRBJ1-1	TGCGCCAGCAGCTTGGGGGACAGGGCAGAAGTTTTCTTT	CASSLGDRAEVFF
TRBD1	TRBV11-2	once	TRBJ1-6	TGTGCCAGCAGCACACGACAGGGAGGAAGTTTCTATAATTCACCCCTACACTTT	CASSTRQGGSFYNSPLHF
-	TRBV10-2	-	TRBJ1-1	TGCGCCAGGAGTGAGGGGGAGGACACTGAAGCTTTCTTT	CARSEGEDTEAFF
TRBD2	TRBV10-3	-	TRBJ2-5	TGTGCCATCTGGATCGAGCGGGGCCCTTCGTCAGGGTCCCAGTACTTC	CAIWIERGPSSGSQYF
-	TRBV29-1	-	TRBJ1-2	TGCAGCGTTACCGGCAGAAACTATGACTACACCTTC	CSVTGRNYDYTF
-	TRBV5-6	-	TRBJ2-2	TGCGTCAGCAGCTTTAGGCAAACGAACACCGGGGAGCTGTTTTTT	CVSSFRQTNTGELFF
-	TRBV6-1	few	TRBJ2-1	TGTGCCAGCAGTGAAGGTTCCAGGGTCTCCTACAATGAGCAGTTCTTC	CASSEGSRVSYNEQFF
-	TRBV11-3	medium-sized	TRBJ2-3	TGTGCCAGCAGCTTAGAAGTGGTCGGGGTAGATACGCAGTATTTT	CASSLEVVGVDTQYF
-	TRBV6-1	many	TRBJ2-3	TGTGCCAGCAGTGATGGGCTACATGCAGATACGCAGTATTTT	CASSDGLHADTQYF
-	TRBV10-3	-	TRBJ1-1	TGTGCCAGCAGGGGTGGGGTGGGTTCCATTGAAGCTTTCTTT	CASRGGVGSIEAFF
-	TRBV11-3	-	TRBJ2-7	TGTGCCAACAGCTTAGTCTCTATTAGCTCCTACGAGAAGTACTTC	CANSLVSISSYEKYF
-	TRBV10-1	-	TRBJ1-1	TGTGTCAGCATTGAGTCGGGAATGAACAGTGGAGCTTTCTTT	CVSIESGMNSGAFF
TRBD2	TRBV6-5	once	TRBJ2-3	TGTGCCACCTCCACTGCTCGACTAGCGGGAGCTGATACGCGGTATTTT	CATSTARLAGADTRYF
TRBD2	TRBV11-2	-	TRBJ2-5	TGTGCCAGTATCATTAGCCCCAGGACTAGCGGGACCCAGTACTTC	CASIISPRTSGTQYF
-	TRBV28	-	TRBJ1-2	TGTGCCACCACCGAGACCTGGGGCGGACCACGGTATGGCTACGCCTTC	CATTETWGGPRYGYAF
-	TRBV29-1	-	TRBJ2-2	TGCAGCGTTGCAAGCGGTAACACCGGGAAGCTGTTTTTT	CSVASGNTGKLFF
-	TRBV20-1	-	TRBJ2-7	TGCGGTGCTTACCCAGGGGGCGGGGGCGAGCAGTACTTT	CGAYPGGGGEQYF
TRBD2	TRBV6-2/TRBV6-3	-	TRBJ2-1	TGTGGCAGCAGCTACTCGGGTTTCACTAGCGCAATCTCCTACAATGAGCAGTTCTTC	CGSSYSGFTSAISYNEQFF
-	TRBV4-3	-	TRBJ2-5	TGCGCCAGCAGCCAAGCTGGAGGGGTGGGACAAGAGACCCGATACTTC	CASSQAGGVGQETRYF
-	TRBV11-2	-	TRBJ1-1	TGTGACAGCTGCTTCGGCGGGGGTCGGACTGAAGCTTTCTTT	CDSCFGGGRTEAFF
-	TRBV6-1	once	TRBJ2-5	TGTGCCAGCAAAGGAGGTAGGGGGGTAGGGGAGACCCGGTACTTC	CASKGGRGVGETRYF
-	TRBV6-6	few	TRBJ1-1	TGTGCCAGCAGAACAGGGTTAGGTAGATACGGCACTGAAGCTCTCTTT	CASRTGLGRYGTEALF
TRBD2	TRBV20-1	-	TRBJ2-1	TGCAGTGCTAGAGACCCCTCTACGAGCGGGGCCTACAATGAGCAGTTCTTC	CSARDPSTSGAYNEQFF
TRBD2	TRBV20-1	-	TRBJ2-3	TGCAATGCTAGAGCTAGCGGGGGCCCTAGCACAGATACGCAGTATTTT	CNARASGGPSTDTQYF
TRBD2	TRBV11-2	-	TRBJ2-3	TGTGCCAGCAGTCTCGGACTAGCCTGGGGGGATACGCAGTATTTT	CASSLGLAWGDTQYF
TRBD2	TRBV20-1	-	TRBJ2-1	TGCAGTGATAGAGATGCACGAGGACTAGCGGGAGAAGTCCAGTTCTTC	CSDRDARGLAGEVQFF
-	TRBV29-1	-	TRBJ2-5	TGCAGCGTGGCCGACAGGTCTCAAGAGACCCAGTGCTTC	CSVADRSQETQCF
-	TRBV4-3	-	TRBJ2-2	TGCGCCAGCATCCCTATAACTAACGGGATACTGGGGGAGCTGTTTTTT	CASIPITNGILGELFF
TRBD2	TRBV10-2	-	TRBJ2-3	TGCGTCAGCAGTGCAGCGGGAGGGTTCGCAGATACGCAATATTTT	CVSSAAGGFADTQYF
-	TRBV20-1	-	TRBJ2-1	TGCAGCCCAACGGGGTACAATGAGCAGTTCTTC	CSPTGYNEQFF
TRBD1	TRBV10-3	-	TRBJ2-2	TGTACCATCAGTGGGGTCGACAGGGACATCGGGGAGCTGTTTTTT	CTISGVDRDIGELFF
-	TRBV29-1	many	TRBJ2-1	TGCAGCGTTGAATTTGAGGCCTACAATGAGCAGTTCTTC	CSVEFEAYNEQFF
TRBD2	TRBV12-3/TRBV12-4	-	TRBJ2-5	TGTGCCAGCAGTCCCCATCTTGCGGGAGGCCGGGGGTTACAGACCCAGTACTTC	CASSPHLAGGRGLQTQYF
-	TRBV5-4	-	TRBJ2-1	TGTACCAGCAGCTTGAGGACAGTCAATGAGCACTTCTTC	CTSSLRTVNEHFF